The TCR beta chain described here comes from a study of T cells after yellow fever vaccination. TCRdb reprocessed the 5' RACE reads with MiXCR, giving one entry per CDR3 protein. Of hundreds of thousands of distinct CDR3 sequences in the sample, approximately 6% were seen once. This CDR3 has 14 amino acids. Germline assignment: CDR1 SGHRS and CDR2 YFSETQ. Losses at the gene ends were 4 bases for V and 5 bases for J; bases not matched to a gene: 6. The sample consisted of PBMCs, taken 5 days after the yellow fever booster vaccination. V usage is TRBV5-1 and J usage is TRBJ2-1, with TRBD2 identical over 7 bases. The sequence derives from a young man who received the YFV17D yellow fever vaccine. In DNA, the CDR3 is TGCGCCAGCAGCCCGGTGGGGGGGGACAATGAGCAGTTCTTC. Translation gives CASSPVGGDNEQFF.